This T cell receptor (beta chain) originates from a study of CD4 and CD8 cells across lung adenocarcinoma regions. The CDR3 has 14 amino acids. Germline V gene lookup returns CDR1 MNHNS and CDR2 SASEGT. Trimming removed 5 bases at V and 1 base at J, with 10 bases between. Localized lung adenocarcinoma, a non-small cell lung cancer, affected the donors. MiXCR, run by TCRdb on the PCR reads, gives a single entry per CDR3 protein. In the table there are under 2,500 distinct CDR3 sequences, under 50% of which are singletons. This clonotype ranks as large. Sequences were obtained from CD4+ T cells from the center of a lung tumor. The source of this sequence is a female donor with lung adenocarcinoma. The CD4 and CD8 labels of this study may be unreliable. This sequence joins TRBV6-1 and TRBJ2-3; possible D gene TRBD1, 5 bases. The CDR3, as DNA: TGTGCCAGCAGTAGATCCAGGGGCACAGATACGCAGTATTTT. Its translation is CASSRSRGTDTQYF.